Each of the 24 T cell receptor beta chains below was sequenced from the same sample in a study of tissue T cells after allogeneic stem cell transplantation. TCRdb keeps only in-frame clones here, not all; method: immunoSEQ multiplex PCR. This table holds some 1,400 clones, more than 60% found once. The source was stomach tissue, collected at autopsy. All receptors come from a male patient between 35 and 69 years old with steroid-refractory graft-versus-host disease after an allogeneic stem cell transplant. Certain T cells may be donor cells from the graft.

The CDR3, as DNA: TGTGCCAGCAGTTACCGGGACGGCTACGAGCAGTACTTC. Translation gives CASSYRDGYEQYF. This rearrangement joins TRBV6-5 to TRBJ2-7; D tentatively fits TRBD1 or TRBD2 (5 bases each). Between the trimmed V and J ends, which lost 2 bases and 3 bases, there was a span of 8 bases. Germline loops: CDR1 MNHEY, CDR2 SVGAGI. The CDR3 covers 13 residues.

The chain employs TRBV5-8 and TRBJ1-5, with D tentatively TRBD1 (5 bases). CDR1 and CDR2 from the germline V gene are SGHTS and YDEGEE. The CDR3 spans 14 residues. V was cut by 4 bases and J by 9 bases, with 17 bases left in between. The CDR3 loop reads CASSPREGLWPQHF. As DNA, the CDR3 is TGTGCCAGCAGCCCCCGGGAGGGACTATGGCCCCAGCATTTT. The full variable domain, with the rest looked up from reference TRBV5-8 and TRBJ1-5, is EAGVTQSPTHLIKTRGQQATLRCSPISGHTSVYWYQQALGLGLQFLLWYDEGEERNRGNFPPRFSGRQFPNYSSELNVNALELEDSALYLCASSPREGLWPQHFGDGTRLSIL.

The CDR3: CASRSTVGSGGRQETQYF. In DNA, the CDR3 is TGTGCCAGTAGAAGTACCGTGGGATCCGGGGGTAGACAAGAGACCCAGTACTTC. The rearrangement uses TRBV5-4 and TRBJ2-5, with D possibly matching TRBD2 (6 bases). V gave up 8 bases and J gave up 2 bases, with 28 bases separating them. Germline V gene data show CDR1 as SGHNT and CDR2 as YYREEE (reference sequence). The CDR3 length is 18 residues.

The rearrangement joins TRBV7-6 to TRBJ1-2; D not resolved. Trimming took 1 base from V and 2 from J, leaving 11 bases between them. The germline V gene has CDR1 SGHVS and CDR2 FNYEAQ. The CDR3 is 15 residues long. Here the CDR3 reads CASSLVYSSNYGYTF. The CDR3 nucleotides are TGTGCCAGCAGCTTAGTTTATTCGTCGAACTATGGCTACACCTTC.

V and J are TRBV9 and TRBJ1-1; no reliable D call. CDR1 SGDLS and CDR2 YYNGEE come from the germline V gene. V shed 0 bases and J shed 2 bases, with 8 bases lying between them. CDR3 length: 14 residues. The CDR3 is CASSVGVGNTEAFF. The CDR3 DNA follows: TGTGCCAGCAGCGTAGGGGTCGGTAACACTGAAGCTTTCTTT. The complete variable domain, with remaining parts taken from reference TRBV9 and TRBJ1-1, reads DSGVTQTPKHLITATGQRVTLRCSPRSGDLSVYWYQQSLDQGLQFLIQYYNGEERAKGNILERFSAQQFPDLHSELNLSSLELGDSALYFCASSVGVGNTEAFFGQGTRLTVV.

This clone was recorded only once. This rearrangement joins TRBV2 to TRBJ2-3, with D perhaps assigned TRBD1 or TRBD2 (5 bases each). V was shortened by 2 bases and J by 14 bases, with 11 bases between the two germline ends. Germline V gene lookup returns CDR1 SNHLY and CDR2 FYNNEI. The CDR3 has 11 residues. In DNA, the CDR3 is TGTGCCAGCAGTGAATGGGGGTGGTTGTATTTT. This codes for CASSEWGWLYF.

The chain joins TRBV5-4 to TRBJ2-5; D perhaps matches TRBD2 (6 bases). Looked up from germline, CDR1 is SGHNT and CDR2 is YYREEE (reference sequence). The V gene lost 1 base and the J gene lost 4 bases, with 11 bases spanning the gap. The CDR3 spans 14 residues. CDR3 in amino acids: CASSLWGVGETQYF. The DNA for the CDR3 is TGTGCCAGCAGCTTGTGGGGGGTAGGAGAGACCCAGTACTTC.

CDR3 amino acids: CASTGGRVQEANGYTF. As DNA, the CDR3 is TGCGCCAGCACCGGAGGGAGGGTTCAAGAGGCAAATGGCTACACCTTC. The chain recombines TRBV10-1 with TRBJ1-2, with unresolved D. The germline CDR1 and CDR2 sequences are WNHNN and SYGVQD (reference sequence). The germline V and J ends were trimmed by 7 bases and 6 bases, with 24 bases remaining between them. This CDR3 contains 16 residues.

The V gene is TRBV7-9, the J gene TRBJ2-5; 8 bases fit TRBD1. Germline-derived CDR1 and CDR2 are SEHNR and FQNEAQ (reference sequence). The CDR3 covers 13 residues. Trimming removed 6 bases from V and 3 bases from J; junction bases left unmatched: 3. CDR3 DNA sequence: TGTGCCAGCAGGGAGGACAGGGAAGAGACCCAGTACTTC. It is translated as CASREDREETQYF.

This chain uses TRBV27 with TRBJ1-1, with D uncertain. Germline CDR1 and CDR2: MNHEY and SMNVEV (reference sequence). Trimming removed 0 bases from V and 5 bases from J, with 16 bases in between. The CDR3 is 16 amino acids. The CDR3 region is CASSLSDLGGWTEAFF. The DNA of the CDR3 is TGTGCCAGCAGTTTATCGGACCTCGGAGGTTGGACTGAAGCTTTCTTT.

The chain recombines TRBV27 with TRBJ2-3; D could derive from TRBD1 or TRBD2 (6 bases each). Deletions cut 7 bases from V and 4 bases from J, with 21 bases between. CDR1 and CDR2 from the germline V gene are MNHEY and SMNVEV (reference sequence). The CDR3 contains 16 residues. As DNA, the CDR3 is TGTGCCAGCAACAGAAGGGGGGCGATTGGGCCAGATACGCAGTATTTT. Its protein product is CASNRRGAIGPDTQYF.

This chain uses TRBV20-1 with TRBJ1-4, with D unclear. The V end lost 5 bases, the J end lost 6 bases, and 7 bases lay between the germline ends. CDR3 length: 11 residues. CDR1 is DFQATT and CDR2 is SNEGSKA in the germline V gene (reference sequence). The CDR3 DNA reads TGCAGTGCTGGCCCAGATGAAAAACTGTTTTTT. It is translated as CSAGPDEKLFF.

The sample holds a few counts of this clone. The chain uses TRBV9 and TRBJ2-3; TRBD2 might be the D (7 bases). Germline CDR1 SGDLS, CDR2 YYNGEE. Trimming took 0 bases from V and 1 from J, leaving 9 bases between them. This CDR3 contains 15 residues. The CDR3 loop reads CASSVAGGRTDTQYF. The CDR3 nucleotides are TGTGCCAGCAGCGTAGCGGGGGGCCGCACAGATACGCAGTATTTT.

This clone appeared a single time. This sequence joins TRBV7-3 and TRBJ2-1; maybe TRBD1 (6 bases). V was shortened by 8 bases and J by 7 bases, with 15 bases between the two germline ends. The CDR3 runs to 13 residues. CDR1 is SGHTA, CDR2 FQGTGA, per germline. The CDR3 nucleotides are TGTGCCAGCGGGTTAGCTAGGGGGAATGAGCAGTTCTTC. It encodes CASGLARGNEQFF.

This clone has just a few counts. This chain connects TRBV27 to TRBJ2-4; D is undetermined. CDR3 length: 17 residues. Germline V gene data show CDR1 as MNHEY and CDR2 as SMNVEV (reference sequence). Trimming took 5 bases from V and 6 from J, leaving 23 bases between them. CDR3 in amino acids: CASSPPLLGKPRNIQYF. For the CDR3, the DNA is TGTGCCAGCAGTCCTCCTCTACTTGGAAAACCCCGAAACATTCAGTACTTC.

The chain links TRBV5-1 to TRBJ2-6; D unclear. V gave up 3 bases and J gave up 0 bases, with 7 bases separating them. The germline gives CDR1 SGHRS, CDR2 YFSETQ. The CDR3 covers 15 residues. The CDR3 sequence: CASSSTVSGANVLTF. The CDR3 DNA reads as TGCGCCAGCAGCTCCACGGTCTCTGGGGCCAACGTCCTGACTTTC.

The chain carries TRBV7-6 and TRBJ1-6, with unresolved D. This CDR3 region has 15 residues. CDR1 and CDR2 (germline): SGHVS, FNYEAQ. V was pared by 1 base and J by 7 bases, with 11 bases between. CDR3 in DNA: TGTGCCAGCAGCTTAGAAGACACAGCGAATTCACCCCTCCACTTT. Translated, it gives CASSLEDTANSPLHF. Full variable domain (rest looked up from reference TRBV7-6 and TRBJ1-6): GAGVSQSPRYKVTKRGQDVALRCDPISGHVSLYWYRQALGQGPEFLTYFNYEAQQDKSGLPNDRFSAERPEGSISTLTIQRTEQRDSAMYRCASSLEDTANSPLHFGNGTRLTVT.

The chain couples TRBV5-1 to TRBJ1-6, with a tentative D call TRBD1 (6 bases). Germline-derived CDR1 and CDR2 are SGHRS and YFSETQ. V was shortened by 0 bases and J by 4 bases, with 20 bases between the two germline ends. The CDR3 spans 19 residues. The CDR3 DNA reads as TGCGCCAGCAGCTTGGTTCGGCAGGGGCCCCGGGGTTATAATTCACCCCTCCACTTT. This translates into CASSLVRQGPRGYNSPLHF.

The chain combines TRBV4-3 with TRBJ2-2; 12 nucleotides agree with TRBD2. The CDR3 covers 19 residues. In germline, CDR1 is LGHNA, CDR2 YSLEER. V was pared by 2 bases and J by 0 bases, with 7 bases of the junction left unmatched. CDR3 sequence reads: CASSQTGLAGGANTGELFF. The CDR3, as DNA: TGCGCCAGCAGCCAAACGGGGCTAGCGGGGGGGGCGAACACCGGGGAGCTGTTTTTT.

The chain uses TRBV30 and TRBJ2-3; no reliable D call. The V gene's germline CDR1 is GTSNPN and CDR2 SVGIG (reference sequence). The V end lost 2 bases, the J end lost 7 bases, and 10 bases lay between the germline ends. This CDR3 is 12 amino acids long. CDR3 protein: CAWSPVRNTQYF. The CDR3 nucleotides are TGTGCCTGGAGTCCAGTGCGGAATACGCAGTATTTT.

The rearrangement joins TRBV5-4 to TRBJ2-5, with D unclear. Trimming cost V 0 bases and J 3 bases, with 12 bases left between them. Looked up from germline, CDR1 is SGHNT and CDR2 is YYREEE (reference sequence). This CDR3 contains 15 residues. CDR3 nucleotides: TGTGCCAGCAGCTTGGAAGGTCGTGGGGAAGAGACCCAGTACTTC. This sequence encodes CASSLEGRGEETQYF.

CDR3 loop: CASSVGQPQTNSPLHF. CDR3 nucleotide sequence: TGTGCCAGCAGCGTAGGACAGCCCCAAACAAATTCACCCCTCCACTTT. This rearrangement joins TRBV9 to TRBJ1-6; a possible D gene is TRBD1 (5 bases). The CDR3 covers 16 residues. The V end lost 0 bases, the J end lost 7 bases, and 14 bases lay between the germline ends. Germline V gives CDR1 SGDLS, CDR2 YYNGEE. Together with reference TRBV9 and TRBJ1-6, the CDR3 gives the full variable domain: DSGVTQTPKHLITATGQRVTLRCSPRSGDLSVYWYQQSLDQGLQFLIQYYNGEERAKGNILERFSAQQFPDLHSELNLSSLELGDSALYFCASSVGQPQTNSPLHFGNGTRLTVT.

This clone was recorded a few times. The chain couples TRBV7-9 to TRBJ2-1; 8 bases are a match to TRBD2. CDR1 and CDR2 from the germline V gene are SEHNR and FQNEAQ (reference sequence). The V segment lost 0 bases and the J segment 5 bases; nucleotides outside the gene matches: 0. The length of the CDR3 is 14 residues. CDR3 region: CASSLASGDNEQFF. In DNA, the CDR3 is TGTGCCAGCAGCTTAGCTAGCGGGGACAATGAGCAGTTCTTC.

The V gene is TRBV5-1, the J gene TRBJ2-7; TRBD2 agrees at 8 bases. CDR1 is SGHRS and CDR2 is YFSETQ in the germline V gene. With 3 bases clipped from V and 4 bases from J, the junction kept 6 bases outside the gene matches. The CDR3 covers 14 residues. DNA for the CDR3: TGCGCCAGCAGCTCAGCGGGGGCGCATTACGAGCAGTACTTC. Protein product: CASSSAGAHYEQYF.